The 27 T cell receptor beta chains below come from one sample, sequenced in a study of cytomegalovirus exposure and HLA in healthy donors. PCR employed 60 Vbeta and 13 Jbeta primers. Data came from immunoSEQ multiplex PCR; TCRdb stores just in-frame clones and leaves some out. The table records 200,000 or so clones, approximately 78% of them present only once. Sequenced material: PBMCs. Every receptor here comes from a woman aged 45-59 years in good health and CMV-seropositive.

The chain combines TRBV18 with TRBJ1-1, with 8 bases identical to TRBD1. The junction had 4 bases not matched to a gene; V was cut back by 3 bases and J by 4 bases. Germline-derived CDR1 and CDR2 are KGHSH and LQKENI. The CDR3 is made up of 14 amino acids. The CDR3 DNA reads TGTGCCAGCTCACCGGGACAGGCGGCCACTGAAGCTTTCTTT. Translated, it gives CASSPGQAATEAFF.

This chain links TRBV19 with TRBJ2-1; 12 bases are shared with TRBD1. Trimming cost V 3 bases and J 6 bases; bases outside gene matches: 3. This CDR3 is built from 15 residues. Germline CDR1 is LNHDA and CDR2 is SQIVND (reference sequence). CDR3 sequence reads: CASSIGTGGFNEQFF. The CDR3 nucleotides read TGTGCCAGTAGTATCGGGACAGGGGGCTTCAATGAGCAGTTCTTC. The whole variable domain, filled in from reference TRBV19 and TRBJ2-1, reads DGGITQSPKYLFRKEGQNVTLSCEQNLNHDAMYWYRQDPGQGLRLIYYSQIVNDFQKGDIAEGYSVSREKKESFPLTVTSAQKNPTAFYLCASSIGTGGFNEQFFGPGTRLTVL.

This clone turned up a few times. CDR3 in amino acids: CASSRVAGDSYNEQFF. Written as DNA, the CDR3 is TGTGCCAGCAGCCGAGTAGCGGGAGACTCCTACAATGAGCAGTTCTTC. The V call is TRBV4-2, the J call TRBJ2-1, with 9 bases identical to TRBD2. The CDR3 loop spans 16 amino acids. Germline CDR1 is LGHNA and CDR2 is YNFKEQ. V was pared by 4 bases and J by 0 bases, with 4 bases of the junction left unmatched.

The rearrangement links TRBV11-2 to TRBJ2-5; weak D call: TRBD2 (6 bases). The germline V and J ends were trimmed by 3 bases and 5 bases, with 7 bases remaining between them. The CDR3 loop spans 12 amino acids. Germline loops: CDR1 SGHAT, CDR2 FQNNGV. In DNA form, the CDR3 reads TGTGCCAGCAGCTTTGGGGGGGAGACCCAGTACTTC. As protein: CASSFGGETQYF.

In DNA, the CDR3 is TGTGCCAGCTCACCGTCCACTCCTAACGGTGAAGCTTTCTTT. The encoded protein is CASSPSTPNGEAFF. The chain carries TRBV18 and TRBJ1-1; D is undetermined. The CDR3 is 14 amino acids. Germline CDR1 and CDR2: KGHSH and LQKENI. V was pared by 3 bases and J by 7 bases, with 15 bases between.

The chain carries TRBV9 and TRBJ2-7; 9 nucleotides agree with TRBD2. The germline gives CDR1 SGDLS, CDR2 YYNGEE. This CDR3 has 16 amino acids. J was trimmed by 4 bases and V by 0 bases; bases with no gene match: 8. The CDR3 DNA follows: TGTGCCAGCAGCGTAGGAGCTAGCGGGAATGGATACGAGCAGTACTTC. Encoded protein: CASSVGASGNGYEQYF.

This clone was counted once. The chain recombines TRBV29-1 with TRBJ2-5; D possibly corresponds to TRBD1 (6 bases). CDR3 length: 14 residues. Germline CDR1 reads SQVTM; CDR2 reads ANQGSEA. This CDR3 is CIYHPDRRQRKKYF. The CDR3 bases are TGCATCTACCACCCGGACAGACGCCAGAGGAAGAAGTACTTC.

The rearrangement joins TRBV5-4 to TRBJ2-7; 11 nucleotides agree with TRBD2. The CDR3 extends over 16 amino acids. The V gene's germline CDR1 is SGHNT and CDR2 YYREEE (reference sequence). The J segment lost 7 bases and the V segment lost 1 base, leaving 10 bases of the junction unmatched. CDR3 DNA sequence: TGTGCCAGCAGCTTGTATCTAGCGGGAGGTCTGGGGGAGCAGTACTTC. Protein product: CASSLYLAGGLGEQYF.

V and J are TRBV29-1 and TRBJ2-1; TRBD2 matches 12 bases. The CDR3 extends over 14 amino acids. The V segment lost 6 bases and the J segment 3 bases; nucleotides outside the gene matches: 3. Germline assignment: CDR1 SQVTM and CDR2 ANQGSEA. The CDR3 region is CSVGLAGNYNEQFF. The DNA for the CDR3 is TGCAGCGTCGGACTAGCGGGGAACTACAATGAGCAGTTCTTC.

The V and J genes are TRBV28 and TRBJ1-2, with D perhaps TRBD1 (5 bases). Germline CDR1 and CDR2: MDHEN and SYDVKM. The CDR3 extends over 13 amino acids. The V end lost 4 bases, the J end lost 6 bases, and 12 bases lay between the germline ends. The CDR3 here is CASSSGRINGYTF. The DNA for the CDR3 is TGTGCCAGCAGTTCAGGGAGGATTAATGGCTACACCTTC.

The V call is TRBV14, the J call TRBJ2-7, with 7 nucleotides matching TRBD1. The CDR3 has 16 residues. Germline CDR1 reads SGHDN; CDR2 reads FVKESK. The junction had 5 bases not matched to a gene; V was cut back by 0 bases and J by 0 bases. The CDR3 DNA follows: TGTGCCAGCAGCCAAGATGGGGACAGCAGCTCCTACGAGCAGTACTTC. Its protein product is CASSQDGDSSSYEQYF.

This clone was observed a few times. This chain connects TRBV7-6 to TRBJ2-3; 7 bases are a match to TRBD2. The CDR3 runs to 15 residues. The germline gives CDR1 SGHVS, CDR2 FNYEAQ. Trimming at V came to 5 bases and at J to 3 bases, leaving 8 bases not matched to a gene. CDR3: CASSVGLVHTDTQYF. Written as DNA, the CDR3 is TGTGCCAGCAGCGTCGGACTAGTCCATACAGATACGCAGTATTTT.

This clone was picked up one time. The gene calls are TRBV28 and TRBJ1-2; a possible D gene is TRBD1 (6 bases). Trimming took 6 bases from V and 2 from J, leaving 10 bases between them. This CDR3 region has 13 residues. Per germline, CDR1 MDHEN and CDR2 SYDVKM. CDR3 sequence reads: CASRPTGNYGYTF. The CDR3 DNA reads TGTGCCAGCAGGCCGACAGGCAACTATGGCTACACCTTC.

The rearrangement links TRBV7-2 to TRBJ2-1, with D possibly matching TRBD1 (6 bases). This CDR3 comprises 15 residues. The germline V gene encodes CDR1 SGHTA and CDR2 FQGNSA. Trimming left V 1 base short and J 2 bases short, with 9 bases between. The CDR3 bases are TGTGCCAGCAGCTTAGTCGGGGACACCTACAATGAGCAGTTCTTC. Translated, it gives CASSLVGDTYNEQFF.

Here the CDR3 DNA reads TGTGCCAGCAGCTCTGGACTAGCGTTCAGGGATGAGCAGTTCTTC. This codes for CASSSGLAFRDEQFF. V usage is TRBV5-8 and J usage is TRBJ2-1; TRBD2 matches 9 bases. V trimming: 3 bases; J trimming: 8 bases; junction bases outside the gene matches: 9. The germline V gene has CDR1 SGHTS and CDR2 YDEGEE. This CDR3 has 15 residues.

The V call is TRBV27, the J call TRBJ2-1, with TRBD2 identical over 12 bases. The CDR3 contains 15 residues. The V segment lost 5 bases and the J segment 6 bases; nucleotides outside the gene matches: 5. Per germline, CDR1 MNHEY and CDR2 SMNVEV (reference sequence). The CDR3 spells CASSKTSGSANEQFF. CDR3 sequence (DNA): TGTGCCAGCAGTAAGACTAGCGGGAGCGCCAATGAGCAGTTCTTC.

The chain uses TRBV19 and TRBJ1-2, with TRBD1 matching 7 bases. The V and J ends lost 6 bases and 8 bases, in that order; junction bases with no gene match: 12. Looked up from germline, CDR1 is LNHDA and CDR2 is SQIVND (reference sequence). This CDR3 region has 14 residues. The CDR3: CASSVAGGSIGYTF. As DNA, the CDR3 is TGTGCCAGTAGCGTGGCAGGGGGGTCTATCGGCTACACCTTC.

The V call is TRBV5-4, the J call TRBJ2-6, with 7 bases identical to TRBD1. The trim removed 6 bases at V and 0 bases at J, leaving 9 bases unmatched. This CDR3 comprises 17 residues. CDR1 is SGHNT and CDR2 is YYREEE in the germline V gene (reference sequence). CDR3 sequence reads: CASTKGQYGSGANVLTF. CDR3 nucleotide sequence: TGTGCCAGCACCAAGGGACAGTACGGCTCTGGGGCCAACGTCCTGACTTTC.

CDR3 protein: CASRGAQREKLFF. As DNA, the CDR3 is TGTGCCAGCAGGGGGGCGCAGAGGGAAAAACTGTTTTTT. The chain combines TRBV28 with TRBJ1-4; maybe TRBD1 (6 bases). Germline-derived CDR1 and CDR2 are MDHEN and SYDVKM. This CDR3 is 13 amino acids long. The germline V and J ends were trimmed by 6 bases and 8 bases, with 13 bases remaining between them.

V is TRBV20-1 and J is TRBJ2-3, with D hard to call. From germline, CDR1 is DFQATT and CDR2 SNEGSKA (reference sequence). The CDR3 totals 10 residues. V lost 6 bases, J lost 4 bases, and 5 bases lay in between. The CDR3 bases are TGCAGTGCCCTAGCAGATACGCAGTATTTT. Amino acid sequence: CSALADTQYF.

The V call is TRBV6-1, the J call TRBJ2-6; D unresolved. V gave up 1 base and J gave up 4 bases, with 8 bases separating them. There are 15 residues in the CDR3. Germline CDR1 is MNHNS and CDR2 is SASEGT. This CDR3 reads CASSEGHKGANVLTF. CDR3 in DNA: TGTGCCAGCAGTGAAGGGCATAAGGGGGCCAACGTCCTGACTTTC.

The chain carries TRBV19 and TRBJ2-1, with 8 bases fitting TRBD2. J was trimmed by 7 bases and V by 6 bases; bases with no gene match: 20. Looked up from germline, CDR1 is LNHDA and CDR2 is SQIVND (reference sequence). The length of the CDR3 is 18 residues. CDR3: CASSLSHYSGDSRNEQFF. CDR3 DNA: TGTGCCAGTAGCCTCAGTCATTATAGCGGGGATTCGAGGAATGAGCAGTTCTTC. The full variable domain, with the rest looked up from reference TRBV19 and TRBJ2-1, is DGGITQSPKYLFRKEGQNVTLSCEQNLNHDAMYWYRQDPGQGLRLIYYSQIVNDFQKGDIAEGYSVSREKKESFPLTVTSAQKNPTAFYLCASSLSHYSGDSRNEQFFGPGTRLTVL.

The gene calls are TRBV27 and TRBJ1-1; unclear D gene. Germline V gives CDR1 MNHEY, CDR2 SMNVEV (reference sequence). CDR3 length: 16 amino acids. Trimming left V 6 bases short and J 1 base short, with 18 bases between. The CDR3 nucleotides are TGTGCCAGCAGCTCGAGGGCCGTTGGAGGGAACACTGAAGCTTTCTTT. Translation gives CASSSRAVGGNTEAFF.

The CDR3 sequence: CASSVSRELTEQFF. The CDR3 bases are TGCGCCAGCAGTGTGTCCCGGGAACTCACTGAGCAGTTCTTC. J is TRBJ2-1 and V is TRBV10-2, with TRBD2 as a possible D gene (5 bases). The CDR3 is made up of 14 amino acids. The V end lost 4 bases, the J end lost 9 bases, and 16 bases lay between the germline ends. Germline CDR1 and CDR2: WSHSY and SAAADI.

The gene calls are TRBV5-6 and TRBJ1-1, with 7 bases fitting TRBD1. The CDR3 extends over 14 amino acids. With V trimmed by 4 bases and J by 4 bases, 7 bases remained unmatched. From germline, CDR1 is SGHDT and CDR2 YYEEEE. CDR3 DNA sequence: TGTGCCAGCAGCCCTACAGGGGCCCTCACTGAAGCTTTCTTT. Its protein product is CASSPTGALTEAFF.

This chain connects TRBV28 to TRBJ1-4; a possible D gene is TRBD1 (6 bases). V lost 6 bases and J lost 8, with 19 bases in between. The CDR3 sequence is 15 residues long. Germline lookup yields CDR1 MDHEN and CDR2 SYDVKM. The CDR3, as DNA: TGTGCCAGCAGCCAACAGGGCGGGGGGCAAGAAAAACTGTTTTTT. As protein: CASSQQGGGQEKLFF.

The J gene is TRBJ2-5, the V gene TRBV6-1; perhaps TRBD1 as D (5 bases). This CDR3 comprises 14 residues. Per the germline V gene, CDR1 is MNHNS and CDR2 is SASEGT. The germline V and J ends were trimmed by 1 base and 5 bases, with 11 bases remaining between them. The CDR3 loop reads CASSEVGAWETQYF. CDR3 bases: TGTGCCAGCAGTGAAGTTGGGGCATGGGAGACCCAGTACTTC.